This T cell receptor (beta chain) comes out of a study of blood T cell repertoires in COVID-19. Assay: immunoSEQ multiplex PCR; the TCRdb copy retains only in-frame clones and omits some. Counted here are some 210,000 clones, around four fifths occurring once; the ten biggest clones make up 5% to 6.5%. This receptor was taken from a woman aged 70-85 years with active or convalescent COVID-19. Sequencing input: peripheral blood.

As DNA, the CDR3 is TGTGCTAGTGGGGCCGGGACAGGGGACGGCTACACCTTC. Its translation: CASGAGTGDGYTF. V is TRBV12-5 and J is TRBJ1-2, with TRBD1 matching over 10 bases. Germline V gene data show CDR1 as LGHNT and CDR2 as FRNRAP. V shed 6 bases, J shed 8 bases, and the junction held 6 bases outside the gene matches. The CDR3 is made up of 13 amino acids.